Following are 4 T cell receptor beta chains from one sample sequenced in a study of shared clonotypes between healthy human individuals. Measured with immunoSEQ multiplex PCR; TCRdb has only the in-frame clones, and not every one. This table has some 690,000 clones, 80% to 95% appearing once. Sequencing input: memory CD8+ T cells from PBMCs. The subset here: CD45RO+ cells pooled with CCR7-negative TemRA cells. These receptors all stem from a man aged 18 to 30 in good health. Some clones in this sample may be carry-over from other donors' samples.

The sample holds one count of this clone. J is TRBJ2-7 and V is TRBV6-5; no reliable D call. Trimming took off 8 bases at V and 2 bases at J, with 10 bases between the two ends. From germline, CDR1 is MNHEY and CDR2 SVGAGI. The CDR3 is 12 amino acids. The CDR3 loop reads CASGPVAYEQYF. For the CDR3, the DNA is TGTGCCAGCGGCCCTGTTGCCTACGAGCAGTACTTC.

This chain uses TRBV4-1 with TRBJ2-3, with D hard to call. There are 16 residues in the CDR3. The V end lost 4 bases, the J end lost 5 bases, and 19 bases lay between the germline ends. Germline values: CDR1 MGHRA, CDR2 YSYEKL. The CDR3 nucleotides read TGCGCCAGCAGCCCTGGAGCCTGGGTCTCGGAAGATACGCAGTATTTT. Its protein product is CASSPGAWVSEDTQYF.

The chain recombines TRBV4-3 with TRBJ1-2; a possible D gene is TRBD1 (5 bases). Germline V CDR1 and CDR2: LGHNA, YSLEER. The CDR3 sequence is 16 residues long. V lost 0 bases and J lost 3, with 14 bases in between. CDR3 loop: CASSQELDRLHYGYTF. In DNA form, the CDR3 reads TGCGCCAGCAGCCAAGAATTAGACAGACTTCACTATGGCTACACCTTC.

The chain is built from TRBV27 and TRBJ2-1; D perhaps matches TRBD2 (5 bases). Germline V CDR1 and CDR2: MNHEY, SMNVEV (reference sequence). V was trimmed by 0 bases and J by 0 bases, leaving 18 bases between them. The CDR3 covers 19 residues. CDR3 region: CASSLSNGPDWSSYNEQFF. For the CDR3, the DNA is TGTGCCAGCAGTTTATCAAACGGCCCGGACTGGAGCTCCTACAATGAGCAGTTCTTC.